This T cell receptor beta chain is from a study of T cell responses to AZD1222 COVID-19 vaccine. Overall study results and limits: At 160-218 and 743-854, vaccine-associated CD4 TCRs were dominant, and they spanned spike. Nearly half of spike-specific TCRs reportedly go after variant regions that carry no mutations. The donor group comprised mostly white British people and more females; the analysis possibly underestimated clonal diversity.

Trimming took 0 bases from V and 10 from J, leaving 7 bases between them. Looked up from germline, CDR1 is MRHNA and CDR2 is SNTAGT. This CDR3 spans 12 amino acids. The table came from immunoSEQ multiplex PCR; TCRdb's copy has only in-frame clones and leaves some out. The table shows some 100,000 clones, with approximately 86% occurring only once. Notes on this clone: Its antigen is undetermined.

The clonotype originates from an adult who received the AZD1222 COVID-19 vaccine. The V gene is TRBV6-4, the J gene TRBJ2-1; D perhaps matches TRBD1 (6 bases). The material sequenced was peripheral blood, taken 28 days after the second AZD1222 dose. The CDR3 sequence: CASSDSGAEQFF. The CDR3 DNA reads as TGTGCCAGCAGTGACTCGGGGGCAGAGCAGTTCTTC.